This TCR beta chain was recovered during a study of shared T cell receptors in the human thymus. Trimming stripped 2 bases from V and 4 bases from J, with 8 bases between. The CDR3 is made up of 13 amino acids. In germline, CDR1 is MNHNS, CDR2 SASEGT. The repertoire was sequenced with immunoSEQ multiplex PCR; TCRdb's copy has only in-frame clones and lacks some. The table has 700,000 or so clones, roughly 85% seen once. This sample also belongs to another study, concerning human thymus T cells. That study adds: Among the donors, all were healthy Finnish infants having corrective surgery for congenital heart defects. During corrective heart surgery, resections were taken, and the thymus tissue came from them. In thymic and blood repertoires alike, V and J usage looked biased. Related research examined unrelated individuals and reported that their thymic repertoires overlapped highly.

Sequences were obtained from thymocytes. This chain connects TRBV6-1 to TRBJ1-1, with no clear D. The receptor was isolated from a girl under three years old with a congenital heart defect. The CDR3 bases are TGTGCCAGCAGTGAACCCTTATTCACTGAAGCTTTCTTT. This gives the protein CASSEPLFTEAFF.